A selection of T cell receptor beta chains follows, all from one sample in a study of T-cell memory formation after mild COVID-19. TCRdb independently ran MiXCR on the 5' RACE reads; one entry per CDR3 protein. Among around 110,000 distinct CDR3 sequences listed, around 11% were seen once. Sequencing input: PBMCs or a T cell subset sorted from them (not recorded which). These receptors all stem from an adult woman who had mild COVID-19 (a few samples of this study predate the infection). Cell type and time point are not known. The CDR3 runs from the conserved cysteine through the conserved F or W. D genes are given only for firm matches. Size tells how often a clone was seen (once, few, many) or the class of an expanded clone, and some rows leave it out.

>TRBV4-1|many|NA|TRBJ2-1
CASSQGYNEQFF
TGCGCCAGCAGCCAAGGATACAATGAGCAGTTCTTC
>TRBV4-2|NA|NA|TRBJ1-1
CASSQAGSYAAFF
TGTGCCAGCAGCCAAGCGGGGAGCTATGCGGCTTTCTTT
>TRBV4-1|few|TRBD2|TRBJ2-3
CASSLPAGGRDTQYF
TGCGCCAGCAGTCTACCAGCGGGGGGGCGAGATACGCAGTATTTT
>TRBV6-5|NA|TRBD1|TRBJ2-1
CASTRQLARGLNEQFF
TGTGCCAGCACCCGCCAGCTGGCCAGGGGGCTTAATGAGCAGTTCTTC
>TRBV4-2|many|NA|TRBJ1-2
CASSQEVDSYGYTF
TGTGCCAGCAGCCAAGAGGTTGACAGCTATGGCTACACCTTC
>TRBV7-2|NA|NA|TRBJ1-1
CASTIPRRLMNTEAFF
TGTGCCAGCACTATTCCCAGGAGGCTCATGAACACTGAAGCTTTCTTT
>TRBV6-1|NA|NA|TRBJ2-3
CASSEEYGVSTDTQYF
TGTGCCAGCAGTGAAGAATACGGGGTTAGCACAGATACGCAGTATTTT
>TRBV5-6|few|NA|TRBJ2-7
CASSLAARYEQYF
TGTGCCAGCAGCTTGGCAGCTAGATACGAGCAGTACTTC
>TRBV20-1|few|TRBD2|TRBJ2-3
CSAGVFRAGEYADTQYF
TGCAGTGCTGGGGTTTTTCGCGCGGGAGAGTACGCAGATACGCAGTATTTT
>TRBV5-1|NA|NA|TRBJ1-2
CASSLVIGREDYGYTF
TGCGCCAGCAGCTTGGTAATCGGCAGGGAGGACTATGGCTACACCTTC
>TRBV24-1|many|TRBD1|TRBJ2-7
CATSDQDRGRYEQYF
TGTGCCACCAGTGACCAGGACAGGGGTAGGTACGAGCAGTACTTC
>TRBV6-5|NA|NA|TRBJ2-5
CASSYGSDQETQYF
TGTGCCAGCAGTTACGGTTCGGACCAAGAGACCCAGTACTTC
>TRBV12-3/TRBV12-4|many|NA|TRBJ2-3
CASSPQRTRYTQYF
TGTGCCAGCAGCCCCCAGCGGACTCGCTATACGCAGTATTTT
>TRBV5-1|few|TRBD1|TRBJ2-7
CASSIDRGRGYEQYF
TGCGCCAGCAGCATAGACAGGGGGCGAGGGTACGAGCAGTACTTC
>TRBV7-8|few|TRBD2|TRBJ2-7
CASSVSGTSGWYEQYF
TGTGCCAGCAGCGTCTCCGGGACTAGCGGGTGGTACGAGCAGTACTTC
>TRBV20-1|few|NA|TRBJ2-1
CSARGTRGYDNEQFF
TGCAGTGCTAGAGGAACGAGGGGGTACGACAATGAGCAGTTCTTC
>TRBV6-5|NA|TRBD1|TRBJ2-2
CASRLPDRDTGELFF
TGTGCCAGCAGACTCCCGGACAGGGACACCGGGGAGCTGTTTTTT
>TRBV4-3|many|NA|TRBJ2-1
CASSPFMDSEPYNEQFF
TGCGCCAGCAGCCCCTTCATGGACAGCGAACCTTACAATGAGCAGTTCTTC
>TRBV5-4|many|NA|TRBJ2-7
CASSQVTGSNYEQYF
TGTGCCAGCAGCCAAGTTACAGGCAGTAACTACGAGCAGTACTTC
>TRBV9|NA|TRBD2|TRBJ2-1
CASSVAGGADEQFF
TGTGCCAGCAGCGTAGCGGGAGGGGCGGATGAGCAGTTCTTC
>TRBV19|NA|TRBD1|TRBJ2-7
CASSITGQGPNEQYF
TGTGCCAGTAGTATCACGGGACAGGGACCCAACGAGCAGTACTTC
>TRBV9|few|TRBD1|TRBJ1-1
CASSPYGTGTEAFF
TGTGCCAGCAGCCCCTATGGGACAGGGACTGAAGCTTTCTTT